The entry below describes one T cell receptor beta chain. Enrolled through a virtual design, the participants were between roughly 18 and 100 years of age and came from about two dozen US areas. In assigning cohorts, the study relied on participant-reported clinical history. This entry belongs to a study of blood T cell repertoires in COVID-19. At the level of the study: Sources were T cells, B-cell-depleted T cells, or PBMCs; the material itself was cDNA or gDNA.

This CDR3 is built from 13 residues. Looked up from germline, CDR1 is MNHEY and CDR2 is SVGAGI. Trimming removed 4 bases from V and 2 bases from J, with 8 bases in between. As handled by the study authors: By means of reference gene primer amplification, nucleated cell counts were estimated. Profiling relied on immunoSEQ multiplex PCR, and the TCRdb table lists in-frame clones only, not all of them. V, J and clone size are those of that table, while D and trimming were read from the DNA. Here the sample spans around 290,000 clones, approximately 90% being singletons. The sample comprised PBMCs or T cells enriched from blood (not recorded which). The chain is built from TRBV6-5 and TRBJ1-2; D is uncertain. This receptor was obtained from a woman aged 60-75 years in a cohort exposed to, infected with or recovered from COVID-19 (not recorded which). This chain's CDR3 is CASSSSGNYGYTF. The CDR3 coding sequence is TGTGCCAGCAGTTCAAGTGGCAACTATGGCTACACCTTC.